This section outlines one TCR beta chain sequence together with its context. This clonotype occurred once. Its antigen remains unidentified. Qualities for individual bases were not recorded, and no much larger clone is one base off. A lone read is weak support. This record belongs to a study of CD8 T cells in Susac syndrome (dated by TCRdb to the late 2010s). Concerning the study at large: Repertoire sequencing was used to test whether CD8+ T cell activation and differentiation in Susac syndrome was antigen driven. CD8+ T cell repertoire clonality was compared between 12 healthy donors, some 14 Susac syndrome patients and roughly 15 multiple sclerosis patients.

The investigation overall reported the following: The study acknowledged that relatively few individuals were included in the TCR sequencing and HLA analysis.

RNA was extracted using the RNeasy kit, and about 0.45 to 1 ug of the RNA was reverse transcribed with random hexamers. The immunoSEQ multiplex PCR assay, covering 54 Vbeta and 13 Jbeta segments, was used to amplify TCR beta CDR3 regions. To correct PCR amplification bias, a synthetic template baseline was used for both primer optimization and computational correction. The authors' analysis ran thus. Reads were assigned to V, D and J genes according to IMGT and analyzed in immunoSEQ Analyzer, with only productive sequences retained. Clonality was calculated as one minus the Shannon entropy normalized by log2 of the number of productive unique sequences. For each patient and control, public and private clones were evaluated within the 100 most prevalent clones. A clone was defined as Susac-specific if it was absent from the healthy and MS cohorts, from around 960 published viral clones and from other ImmuneACCESS disease sequences. Through fastp at Q25 and MiXCR, TCRdb rebuilt clones from the public reads, retaining in-frame beta chains. Rows are combined by CDR3 protein, so each entry shows the most common genes and DNA. TCRdb assigned the V and J calls; the authors' analysis was not used. For this sample the table gives about 85,000 distinct CDR3 sequences, of which over 90% were detected only once. About 0.25% of the sample is held by the ten biggest clonotypes.

Peripheral blood CD8+ and CD4+ T cells from healthy donors, Susac syndrome patients and multiple sclerosis patients were profiled using high-throughput TCR beta sequencing. Healthy donors were age- and sex-matched controls. Bulk CD8+ and CD4+ T cells were purified by magnetic negative isolation, while CD8+ TEMRA cells were enriched using FACS. Blood was drawn into EDTA tubes, processed within 24 hours, and PBMCs were isolated by density gradient centrifugation. PBMCs intended for TCR sequencing were frozen in liquid nitrogen and were later thawed in a 37 degrees C water bath. The sorted or isolated CD4+, CD8+ and CD8+ TEMRA cells had a purity of 90% or higher. The clonotype originates from a human donor in good health. What was sequenced was CD8+ T cells from PBMCs.

The DNA is TGTGCCAGCACCGTTGGCTGGGGGAACACTGAAGCTTTCTTT. Translated, it reads CASTVGWGNTEAFF. The chain couples TRBV27 to TRBJ1-1, with the D gene not confidently named. Including cysteine and phenylalanine, the CDR3 has 14 amino acids. Of the read, only the CDR3 DNA is kept; its 42 bases are in frame from base 1. Reading the germline V gene (reference sequence) gives CDR1 MNHEY and CDR2 SMNVEV. V loses 7 bases of germline sequence and J loses 1 base, and the interval between the two ends is 13 bases.